This passage covers 3 T cell receptor beta chains from one sample sequenced in a study of CD8 T cells in ankylosing spondylitis. Each CDR3 protein gets one entry after TCRdb re-called the 5' RACE reads with MiXCR. The table has some 92,000 distinct CDR3 sequences, around 25% seen once. Sequenced input: blood, either unsorted or a sorted T cell fraction (not recorded which). Receptors originate from a male donor with ankylosing spondylitis or in good health (not recorded which).

In its sample, this clonotype was seen many times. The V and J genes are TRBV20-1 and TRBJ2-1; 13 bases are a match to TRBD2. The CDR3 has 15 residues. Germline V gene lookup returns CDR1 DFQATT and CDR2 SNEGSKA (reference sequence). V was pared by 6 bases and J by 7 bases, with 9 bases of the junction left unmatched. CDR3 residues: CSATGTSGDFNEQFF. The CDR3 DNA follows: TGCAGTGCCACCGGGACTAGCGGGGATTTTAATGAGCAGTTCTTC.

This clonotype turned up a few times. The chain couples TRBV7-3 to TRBJ2-3, with D perhaps matching TRBD2 (6 bases). The germline gives CDR1 SGHTA, CDR2 FQGTGA. The CDR3 runs to 16 residues. The V and J ends lost 6 bases and 0 bases respectively, with 16 bases between them. In nucleotides, the CDR3 is TGTGCCAGCAGTTTCGGTAGCGGCTACAGCACAGATACGCAGTATTTT. Protein sequence: CASSFGSGYSTDTQYF.

This clonotype was counted a few times. The chain couples TRBV29-1 to TRBJ2-3; 8 bases align to TRBD1. The V and J ends lost 3 bases and 5 bases, in that order; junction bases with no gene match: 10. CDR1 is SQVTM and CDR2 is ANQGSEA in the germline V gene. This CDR3 is built from 15 residues. The CDR3 sequence: CSVDRGQGGGDTQYF. The CDR3 nucleotides read TGCAGCGTTGACAGGGGGCAAGGAGGAGGAGATACGCAGTATTTT.